The clone carrying this T cell receptor (beta chain) was detected only a few times. Its target is unknown. These data come from a study of T cells in Graves' hyperthyroidism and ophthalmopathy. The CDR3 has 16 amino acids. V shed 0 bases, J shed 5 bases, and the junction held 9 bases outside the gene matches. Per germline, CDR1 SGDLS and CDR2 YYNGEE. RNA transcripts were the template for amplifying TCR beta CDR3 regions. Initially, a first-round RT-PCR of the TCR CDR3 employed the HTBI primer set. TCRdb itself ran the multiplex PCR reads through MiXCR, one entry per CDR3 protein. The table has approximately 870,000 distinct CDR3 sequences, about 38% seen once. The study, taken as a whole, reports: Most thyroid clonotypes that were expanded above 0.001 also turned up in blood.

This TCR came from a man aged 18-30 years with Graves' hyperthyroidism. This chain uses TRBV9 with TRBJ2-7; 9 nucleotides line up with TRBD2. Sequenced input: blood. The CDR3 is CASSVGTSASRNEQYF. DNA of the CDR3: TGTGCCAGCAGCGTAGGGACTAGCGCTTCCCGGAACGAGCAGTACTTC.